These 20 T cell receptor beta chains originate from one sample sequenced in a study of T-cell memory formation after mild COVID-19. One entry per CDR3 protein results from TCRdb running MiXCR on the 5' RACE reads. The data show 470,000 or so distinct CDR3 sequences, more than 15% seen once. The sequencing input was PBMCs or a T cell subset sorted from them (not recorded which). These receptors were obtained from a man between 18 and 29 years old who had mild COVID-19 (a few samples of this study predate the infection). Cell type and time point are not known.

There are a few counts of this clonotype. The CDR3 spells CASTETTGELFF. In DNA, the CDR3 is TGTGCCAGCACCGAAACCACCGGGGAGCTGTTTTTT. The gene calls are TRBV6-2 or TRBV6-3 and TRBJ2-2; unclear D gene. Looked up from germline, CDR1 is MNHEY and CDR2 is SVGEGT. The germline V and J ends were trimmed by 7 bases and 4 bases, with 7 bases remaining between them. The CDR3 sequence is 12 residues long.

The rearrangement links TRBV4-1 to TRBJ1-1; TRBD1 might be the D (5 bases). Trimming took 4 bases from V and 5 from J, leaving 11 bases between them. This CDR3 has 13 residues. CDR1 is MGHRA and CDR2 is YSYEKL in the germline V gene. The DNA for the CDR3 is TGCGCCAGCAGCCCTACTGAGGGGACTGAAGCTTTCTTT. Its translation is CASSPTEGTEAFF.

The chain links TRBV4-1 to TRBJ1-5; 7 positions agree with TRBD1. Germline CDR1 is MGHRA and CDR2 is YSYEKL. This CDR3 comprises 15 residues. The ends lost 0 bases at V and 3 bases at J; junction bases unmatched: 2. The CDR3 coding sequence is TGCGCCAGCAGCCAAGAAGACAGGGTCAATCAGCCCCAGCATTTT. This translates into CASSQEDRVNQPQHF.

V and J are TRBV9 and TRBJ2-5, with 11 bases lining up with TRBD2. The CDR3 runs to 14 residues. The J segment lost 4 bases and the V segment lost 5 bases, leaving 4 bases of the junction unmatched. The V gene's germline CDR1 is SGDLS and CDR2 YYNGEE. In DNA form, the CDR3 reads TGTGCCAGCAGTGACCTAGCGGGGGGAGAGACCCAGTACTTC. It specifies CASSDLAGGETQYF. Filled out from reference TRBV9 and TRBJ2-5, the complete variable domain reads DSGVTQTPKHLITATGQRVTLRCSPRSGDLSVYWYQQSLDQGLQFLIQYYNGEERAKGNILERFSAQQFPDLHSELNLSSLELGDSALYFCASSDLAGGETQYFGPGTRLLVL.

This chain's CDR3 is CASSLRTGASNEKLFF. The CDR3 DNA reads as TGCGCCAGCAGCCTCAGGACAGGGGCGTCTAATGAAAAACTGTTTTTT. The genes are TRBV5-1 and TRBJ1-4; 9 bases match TRBD1. Germline-derived CDR1 and CDR2 are SGHRS and YFSETQ. The J segment lost 3 bases and the V segment lost 4 bases, leaving 7 bases of the junction unmatched. The CDR3 extends over 16 amino acids.

The chain links TRBV15 to TRBJ1-3, with no clear D. The CDR3 runs to 14 residues. V lost 1 base and J 0 bases, leaving 4 bases between the germline ends. The germline CDR1 and CDR2 sequences are LNHNV and YYDKDF (reference sequence). The CDR3 spells CATSRVNSGNTIYF. Written as DNA, the CDR3 is TGTGCCACCAGCAGAGTGAACTCTGGAAACACCATATATTTT.

This clonotype has a handful of counts. J is TRBJ1-2 and V is TRBV6-6; D is undetermined. The CDR3 has 13 residues. V was cut by 5 bases and J by 3 bases, with 10 bases left in between. The V gene's germline CDR1 is MNHNY and CDR2 SVGAGI (reference sequence). CDR3 bases: TGTGCCAGCAGTGGCACGGGGTACTATGGCTACACCTTC. Translation: CASSGTGYYGYTF.

This clonotype has more than one count but fewer than ten. The rearrangement joins TRBV4-3 to TRBJ2-3, with D possibly called TRBD1 or TRBD2 (6 bases each). The V gene's germline CDR1 is LGHNA and CDR2 YSLEER. V shed 4 bases and J shed 1 base, with 12 bases lying between them. This CDR3 has 15 residues. DNA of the CDR3: TGCGCCAGCAGCCCTGGGGGGCGCGGCACAGATACGCAGTATTTT. It specifies CASSPGGRGTDTQYF.

This clonotype was recorded a few times. The J gene is TRBJ2-2, the V gene TRBV7-8, with D perhaps matching TRBD1 or TRBD2 (5 bases each). The germline gives CDR1 SGHVS, CDR2 FQNEAQ. The CDR3 sequence is 14 residues long. V was cut by 0 bases and J by 7 bases, with 9 bases left in between. The CDR3 coding sequence is TGTGCCAGCAGCTTAGCGGGGGAAGGCGGGGAGCTGTTTTTT. This gives the protein CASSLAGEGGELFF.

This clonotype was found many times. The chain carries TRBV3-1 and TRBJ1-1; 9 bases align to TRBD1. The J segment lost 2 bases and the V segment lost 4 bases, leaving 5 bases of the junction unmatched. Germline V lookup: CDR1 LGHDT, CDR2 YNNKEL (reference sequence). CDR3 length equals 15 residues. The CDR3 nucleotides are TGTGCCAGCAGCCCTGGACAGGGGACTAACACTGAAGCTTTCTTT. Protein product: CASSPGQGTNTEAFF.

The rearrangement links TRBV11-2 to TRBJ1-1; D unresolved. Germline V gene lookup returns CDR1 SGHAT and CDR2 FQNNGV. Trimming took off 1 base at V and 4 bases at J, with 10 bases between the two ends. The CDR3 loop spans 14 amino acids. CDR3 region: CASSLAGLGTEAFF. Written as DNA, the CDR3 is TGTGCCAGCAGCTTAGCAGGTCTGGGCACTGAAGCTTTCTTT.

V gene TRBV4-3 combines with J gene TRBJ2-3, with a weak D call TRBD2 (7 bases). The germline CDR1 and CDR2 sequences are LGHNA and YSLEER. This CDR3 is 15 amino acids long. V was pared by 1 base and J by 5 bases, with 13 bases between. For the CDR3, the DNA is TGCGCCAGCAGCCAAGGGCGGGGGCGCCAAGATACGCAGTATTTT. Protein sequence: CASSQGRGRQDTQYF.

This chain joins TRBV6-5 and TRBJ1-5; 7 bases agree with TRBD1. V shed 4 bases and J 6 bases; nucleotides not matched to a gene: 9. In germline, CDR1 is MNHEY, CDR2 SVGAGI. The CDR3 has 15 amino acids. The CDR3 region has the DNA TGTGCCAGCAGTTCGGACAGGTCCCCTAGTCAGCCCCAGCATTTT. Encoded protein: CASSSDRSPSQPQHF.

The V and J genes are TRBV5-1 and TRBJ2-4, with D perhaps TRBD2 (5 bases). CDR3 length: 13 amino acids. The V gene's germline CDR1 is SGHRS and CDR2 YFSETQ. V dropped 4 bases and J dropped 8 bases, with 13 bases sitting between them. As DNA, the CDR3 is TGCGCCAGCAGCCAGGAGGCTGGAGACATTCAGTACTTC. It specifies CASSQEAGDIQYF.

The chain is built from TRBV7-9 and TRBJ1-3; the D gene is possibly TRBD1 (6 bases). Germline values: CDR1 SEHNR, CDR2 FQNEAQ (reference sequence). The CDR3 consists of 19 residues. Trimming pared 2 bases from V and 0 bases from J, leaving 20 bases between. The CDR3 coding sequence is TGTGCCAGCAGCTTACAACTACCCGGGACATTCAGCTCTGGAAACACCATATATTTT. Residues: CASSLQLPGTFSSGNTIYF. Combining the CDR3 with reference TRBV7-9 and TRBJ1-3 gives the whole variable domain DTGVSQNPRHKITKRGQNVTFRCDPISEHNRLYWYRQTLGQGPEFLTYFQNEAQLEKSRLLSDRFSAERPKGSFSTLEIQRTEQGDSAMYLCASSLQLPGTFSSGNTIYFGEGSWLTVV.

J is TRBJ2-1 and V is TRBV30; 12 bases match TRBD2. Germline values: CDR1 GTSNPN, CDR2 SVGIG (reference sequence). Unmatched junction bases numbered 10, after V lost 5 bases and J lost 8 bases. The CDR3 loop spans 15 amino acids. CDR3 in amino acids: CAWAPLAGGPDEQFF. The CDR3 nucleotides read TGTGCCTGGGCGCCCCTAGCGGGGGGGCCGGATGAGCAGTTCTTC.

This clonotype was detected only a few times. The CDR3 coding sequence is TGTGCCAGCAGCCGGCGGTCTGCCGAATACGAGCAGTACTTC. This gives the protein CASSRRSAEYEQYF. The chain combines TRBV7-2 with TRBJ2-7, with D unresolved. This CDR3 is 14 amino acids long. V was trimmed by 5 bases and J by 4 bases, leaving 15 bases between them. Per germline, CDR1 SGHTA and CDR2 FQGNSA.

This clonotype was recorded a few times. The rearrangement uses TRBV5-4 and TRBJ2-3, with D maybe TRBD2 (6 bases). V lost 8 bases, J lost 3 bases, and 7 bases lay in between. The germline V gene has CDR1 SGHNT and CDR2 YYREEE (reference sequence). The CDR3 is 11 amino acids. The CDR3 bases are TGTGCCAGTGGACTAACAGATACGCAGTATTTT. It is translated as CASGLTDTQYF.

The rearrangement links TRBV7-8 to TRBJ1-2; tentative D call: TRBD1 (6 bases). The CDR3 is made up of 16 amino acids. The V gene lost 7 bases and the J gene lost 3 bases, with 21 bases spanning the gap. From germline, CDR1 is SGHVS and CDR2 FQNEAQ. CDR3 residues: CASTYNSGGRYYGYTF. The CDR3 DNA follows: TGTGCCAGCACCTACAACTCGGGGGGCCGGTACTATGGCTACACCTTC.

This clonotype has a single count. At one of its ends the junction is not consistent with the germline gene, which may arise from a read error. V is TRBV3-1 and J is TRBJ2-3; D possibly corresponds to TRBD1 (6 bases). The germline gives CDR1 LGHDT, CDR2 YNNKEL (reference sequence). The CDR3 length is 16 residues. In nucleotides, the CDR3 is TGTGCCAGCAGTCAAGCAGGGGTCCGGGGCACAGATACGCAGTATTTT. Amino acids: CASSQAGVRGTDTQYF.